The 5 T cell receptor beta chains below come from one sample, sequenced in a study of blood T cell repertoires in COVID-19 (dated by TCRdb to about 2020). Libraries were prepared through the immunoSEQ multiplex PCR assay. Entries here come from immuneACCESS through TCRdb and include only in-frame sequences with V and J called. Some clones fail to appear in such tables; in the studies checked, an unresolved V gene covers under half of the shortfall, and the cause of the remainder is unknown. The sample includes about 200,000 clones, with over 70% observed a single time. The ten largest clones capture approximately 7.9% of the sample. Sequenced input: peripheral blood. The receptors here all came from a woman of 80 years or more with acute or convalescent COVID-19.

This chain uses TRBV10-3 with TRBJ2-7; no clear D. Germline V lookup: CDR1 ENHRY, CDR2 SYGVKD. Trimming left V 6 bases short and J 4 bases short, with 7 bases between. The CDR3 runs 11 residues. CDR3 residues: CAIRREYEQYF. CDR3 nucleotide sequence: TGTGCCATCAGGAGAGAATACGAGCAGTACTTC.

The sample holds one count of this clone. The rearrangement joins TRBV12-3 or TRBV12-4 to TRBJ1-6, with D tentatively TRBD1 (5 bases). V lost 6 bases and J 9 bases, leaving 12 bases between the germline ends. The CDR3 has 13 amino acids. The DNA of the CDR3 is TGTGCCAGCAGGGGGGGGGTGAGTTCACCCCTCCACTTT. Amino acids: CASRGGVSSPLHF.

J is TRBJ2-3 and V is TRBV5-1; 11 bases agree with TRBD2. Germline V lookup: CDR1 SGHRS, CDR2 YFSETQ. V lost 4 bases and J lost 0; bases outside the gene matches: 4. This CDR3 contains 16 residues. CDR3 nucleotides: TGCGCCAGCAGCCGCCGGACTAGCGGGAGCACAGATACGCAGTATTTT. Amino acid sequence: CASSRRTSGSTDTQYF.

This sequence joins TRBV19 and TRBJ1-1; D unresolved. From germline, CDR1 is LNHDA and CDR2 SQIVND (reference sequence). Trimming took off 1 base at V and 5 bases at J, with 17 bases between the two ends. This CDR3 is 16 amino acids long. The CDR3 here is CASSIGGASLRTEAFF. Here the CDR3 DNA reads TGTGCCAGTAGTATAGGGGGAGCTTCCCTAAGAACTGAAGCTTTCTTT. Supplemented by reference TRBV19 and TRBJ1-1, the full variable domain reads DGGITQSPKYLFRKEGQNVTLSCEQNLNHDAMYWYRQDPGQGLRLIYYSQIVNDFQKGDIAEGYSVSREKKESFPLTVTSAQKNPTAFYLCASSIGGASLRTEAFFGQGTRLTVV.

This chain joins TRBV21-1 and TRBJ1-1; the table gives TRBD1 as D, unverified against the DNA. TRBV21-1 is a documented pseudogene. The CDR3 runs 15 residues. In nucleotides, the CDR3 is TGTGCCAGCAGCCTCCGGACAAGGCGAAACGCTGAAGCTTTCTTT. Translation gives CASSLRTRRNAEAFF.